This T cell receptor beta chain was sequenced for a study of T cell responses to AZD1222 COVID-19 vaccine (dated by TCRdb to about 2021). About the full investigation: TCR sequencing covered 230 to 250 trial participants: 207 given two doses of AZD1222 and around 26 given two doses of MenACWY control vaccine. Trial participants were enrolled by age into 18-55, 56-69 and 70-plus year subgroups, with around 140, 26 and 57 TCR-sequenced participants respectively.

This specimen's time point label, per the study, means: baseline before first vaccination. The sample's treatment or condition label, in plain terms: meningococcal conjugate vaccine given as trial control. Vaccinee samples were obtained from the UK trials COV001 and COV002, which included a single-blind randomized controlled phase 2/3 trial of AZD1222 (ChAdOx1 nCoV-19) in healthy adults. Trial participant PBMC samples were collected at day 0 and day 28 after the second dose for TCRbeta chain sequencing. The CDR3 regions of human TCRbeta chains were subjected to immunosequencing. As for the authors' bioinformatics: Repertoire TCRs were matched against a reference library of SARS-CoV-2-specific TCRs generated with the MIRA antigen-specificity platform. Breadth was defined as the fraction of unique TCRs that were SARS-CoV-2-associated, and depth was defined as the fraction of total T cells that were SARS-CoV-2-associated. Using the MIRA data, every spike-specific TCR was mapped to the spike region that the TCR reacted to and assigned to either a CD4 or a CD8 class. Log10-transformed breadth and depth values were compared by one-way ANOVA with Sidak's multiple comparisons tests. In its TCRdb copy, this immuneACCESS table keeps in-frame sequences only and misses some clones. Where compared with another copy, unresolved V genes explain less than half of these, and the others have no known cause. V and J calls and clone size follow that table, whereas D and trimming were derived from the DNA. The sample contains approximately 140,000 clones, approximately 93% of them found a single time. The ten largest clonotypes hold more than 0.7% of the sample.

Summary of the overall study and its limitations: Nearly half of unique spike-specific TCRs reportedly recognized epitopes outside regions mutated in the B.1.351 and B.1.1.7 variants. Participants were mostly white British, with more females than males. The authors suggested clonal diversity may have been underestimated. The 56-69-year group was small, and its depth increase did not reach significance, likely because of low power. Because no day 14 peak-response samples were available, the repertoires could be characterized only after the peak T cell response. Conclusions about previously exposed vaccinees were limited because only six or seven AZD1222 recipients were SARS-CoV-2 seropositive at baseline. The whole spike protein was spanned by vaccine-associated CD4 TCRs, and dominant responses were seen in regions 160-218 and 743-854. Spike-specific TCR breadth and depth rose significantly after two AZD1222 doses compared with day 0 and with MenACWY recipients.

There are 13 amino acids in the CDR3, from cysteine to phenylalanine inclusive. Here the CDR3 DNA is all that survives: 39 bases in frame from base 1. Trimming at the junction amounts to 6 bases on V and 2 bases on J, and the germline ends lie 11 bases apart. The germline V gene sets CDR1 to SNHLY and CDR2 to FYNNEI. In regard to this clone: Its antigen is still unknown. Base-call qualities are not available, and no considerably larger clone is one nucleotide away.

The input for sequencing was peripheral blood, taken on day 0 of MenACWY control vaccination. This sequence originates from an adult in good health. The sequence links TRBV2 to TRBJ2-7; the D segment is perhaps TRBD1 or TRBD2, each sharing 5 matched bases. The CDR3 here reads CASRPLGPYEQYF. The DNA sequence is TGTGCCAGCAGGCCCCTGGGACCCTACGAGCAGTACTTC.